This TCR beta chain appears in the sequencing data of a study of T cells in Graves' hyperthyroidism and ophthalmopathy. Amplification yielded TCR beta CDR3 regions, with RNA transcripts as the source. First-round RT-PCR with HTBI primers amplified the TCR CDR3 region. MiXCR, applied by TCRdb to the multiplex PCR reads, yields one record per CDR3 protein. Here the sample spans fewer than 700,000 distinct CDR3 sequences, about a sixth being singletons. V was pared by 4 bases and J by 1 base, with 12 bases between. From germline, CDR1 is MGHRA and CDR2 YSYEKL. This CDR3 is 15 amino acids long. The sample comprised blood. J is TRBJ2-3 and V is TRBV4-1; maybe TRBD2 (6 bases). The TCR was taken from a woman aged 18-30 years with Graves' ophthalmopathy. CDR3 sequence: CASSRGASGTDTQYF. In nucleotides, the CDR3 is TGCGCCAGCAGCCGTGGGGCTAGCGGCACAGATACGCAGTATTTT.